The 2 T cell receptor beta chains in this list originate from one sample, sequenced in a study of T cells in women clearing cervical HPV infection. Here immunoSEQ multiplex PCR was the method, and the copy in TCRdb shows in-frame clones only, minus some. Its table lists 25,000 to 35,000 clones. The specimen was blood buffy coat. These receptors were collected from a woman between 18 and 70 years old with a cervical HPV16 infection that either progressed to CIN3+ or cleared (not recorded which).

On this clone: From the germline J gene comes the end of the CDR3, since the read stops 3 residues before it. Additional DNA sequences in this sample encode the identical CDR3. The chain combines TRBV6-2 or TRBV6-3 with TRBJ2-7; maybe TRBD1 (6 bases). Trimming cost V 6 bases and J 1 base, with 19 bases left between them. The CDR3 totals 16 residues. Germline CDR1 and CDR2: MNHEY and SVGEGT. The CDR3 loop is CASREVGQLRSYEQYF. The part of the CDR3 DNA that was read is TGTGCCAGCAGGGAGGTCGGACAGTTAAGGTCCTACGAG.

Notes on this clone: The CDR3 is cut off 3 residues early in the read; its end comes from the germline J gene. The chain couples TRBV20-1 to TRBJ2-1; 7 positions match TRBD1. V lost 6 bases and J lost 4; bases outside the gene matches: 15. Germline V gene sequence: CDR1 DFQATT, CDR2 SNEGSKA (reference sequence). The CDR3 contains 16 residues. CDR3: CSAGGQLGDLYNEQFF. The CDR3 bases that were read are TGCAGTGCAGGGGGCCAGCTTGGGGACCTATACAATGAG.